This entry concerns a single T cell receptor (beta chain). Measured with immunoSEQ multiplex PCR; TCRdb has only the in-frame clones, and not every one. This table holds about 320,000 clones, around 87% found once. This specimen comes from a study of shared clonotypes between healthy human individuals. Free of recent acute infections or vaccinations, the donors were healthy HIV-negative adults. From germline, CDR1 is SNHLY and CDR2 FYNNEI. This CDR3 has 14 amino acids. Trimming left V 2 bases short and J 3 bases short, with 11 bases between. The chain has TRBV2 and TRBJ2-7; weak D call: TRBD2 (5 bases). The source material was memory CD8+ T cells sorted from blood. Subset given: CD45RO+ cells pooled with CCR7-negative TemRA cells. This sequence was found in a man between 18 and 35 years old in good health. The DNA of the CDR3 is TGTGCCAGCAGTGAAACACAGACTATCTACGAGCAGTACTTC. As protein: CASSETQTIYEQYF.